The sequence of this TCR beta chain was determined in a study of T cell responses to AZD1222 COVID-19 vaccine. Trimming cost V 1 base and J 2 bases; bases outside gene matches: 8. This CDR3 is 17 amino acids long. The germline V gene has CDR1 LGHDT and CDR2 YNNKEL (reference sequence). Clones were sequenced by immunoSEQ multiplex PCR, and TCRdb holds only the in-frame ones, with some missing. The sample holds over 110,000 clones, almost 90% seen once. Sequences were derived from peripheral blood, sampled 28 days after the second AZD1222 dose. The receptor's source is an adult who received the AZD1222 COVID-19 vaccine. The gene calls are TRBV3-1 (or the pseudogene TRBV3-2) and TRBJ2-7, with TRBD2 identical over 10 bases. CDR3 region: CASSQVGRAGGPYEQYF. CDR3 DNA sequence: TGTGCCAGCAGCCAAGTGGGCCGAGCGGGAGGGCCCTACGAGCAGTACTTC.